This record concerns one T cell receptor beta chain sequence. This clonotype was recorded a few times. The antigen it binds to is not known. The input lacks base qualities; no much larger clone sits a single base away. Sequencing relied on an Illumina NovaSeq 6000. Using 5'RACE with constant-segment primers, TCRalpha and TCRbeta cDNA libraries were constructed, with sample barcodes and unique molecular identifiers added in the process. RNA was extracted from every sample with Trizol reagent. Amplification of the libraries took two PCR steps, and the second step added a second sample barcode plus Illumina TruSeq adapters. The libraries were sequenced on an Illumina NovaSeq using 2 x 150 bp paired-end reads. As for the authors' bioinformatics: Reads were demultiplexed and collapsed into UMI-guided consensus sequences with migec v1.2.7. Using mixcr v2.1.11, UMI consensuses were aligned to TRA and TRB V and J templates and then assembled into clonotypes. A clonotype was counted as expanded or contracted only when both edgeR and NoisET called the clonotype significant, with the noise models trained on biological replicates. edgeR calls used a false discovery rate-adjusted p below 0.01 and a log2 fold-change threshold of 1. As an exploratory analysis of dynamics, max-normalized trajectories of the 1000 most abundant clonotypes were examined with PCA combined with hierarchical clustering. Separately sequenced CD4+ and CD8+ repertoires were used to assign a CD4 or CD8 phenotype to each responding clone. TCRdb's own reprocessing of the public reads used fastp at Q25 and MiXCR and kept productive beta chains. Rows matching on CDR3 protein sequence are summarized as one entry with the most common DNA and genes. TCRdb, not the original authors, processed these V and J calls. The sample records about 540,000 distinct CDR3 sequences, around 21% of which are singletons. The biggest ten clones account for around 13% of the sample.

Ficoll-Paque density gradient centrifugation was used to isolate PBMCs. The data were taken from a study of T-cell memory formation after mild COVID-19 (dated by TCRdb to about 2021). General notes on the study: TCR sequence clusters from the two donors were found to be largely donor specific. Longitudinal TCRalpha and TCRbeta repertoire sequencing tracked T-cell clones expanding and contracting after mild COVID-19 in a couple of donors. Two young, previously healthy adult volunteers made up the cohort, one male and one female. General study outcomes and caveats: Balanced CD4/CD8 phenotypes were observed for clones contracting from day 15 to 85, whereas a bias towards CD4+ was observed for a second wave of clones expanding from day 15 to 37. The study included only a couple of mild cases, and larger cohorts that include severe cases with pre-infection samples were judged to be necessary. Contracting CD4+ clones turned up mainly in the CM and EM memory subsets, whereas EMRA was where CD8+ clones were enriched. The detection of some responding clones in pre-infection memory suggests that pre-existing cross-reactive memory T cells joined the SARS-CoV-2 response. SARS-CoV-2 specificity of the second-wave clones peaking on day 37 was not confirmed.

The junction shows trimming of 4 bases on V and 0 bases on J, plus 12 bases between the germline ends. Reading from cysteine to phenylalanine, the CDR3 counts 15 amino acids. The read is trimmed to its CDR3 DNA, 45 bases read in frame from base 1. CDR1 SGHVS and CDR2 FQNEAQ were looked up in the germline V gene. The chain employs TRBV7-8 and TRBJ1-1; the D segment cannot be called with confidence. This TCR was sampled from an adult woman who had mild COVID-19 (a few samples of this study predate the infection). The sample titles of this study are shuffled in the database, so cell type and time point are left out; the donor was told from shared clones. What was sequenced was PBMCs or a T cell subset sorted from them (not recorded which). The bases read TGTGCCAGCAGCTATACGGAGATCCTGAACACTGAAGCTTTCTTT. This sequence encodes CASSYTEILNTEAFF.